This T cell receptor (beta chain) comes out of a study of cytomegalovirus exposure and HLA in healthy donors. Study in general: Earlier, almost 120 million unique TCR beta sequences were recovered from roughly 170 million T cells by an analysis.

With 60 Vbeta and 13 Jbeta primers, the PCR was carried out. As processed by the authors: In a later analysis, of around 83 million unique beta chains, around 9.9 million appeared in at least two donors. Libraries were prepared by immunoSEQ multiplex PCR; TCRdb keeps only in-frame clonotypes and omits some of them. V, J and clone size reflect that table, while D and trimming were determined from the DNA. The sample lists about 160,000 clones; 84% were seen once. The study sampled nominally healthy donors, though unrecorded immune exposures were likely. The sequenced sample consisted of PBMCs. This TCR was recovered from a man aged 30 to 45 in good health and CMV-seronegative.

The DNA of the CDR3 is TGCGCCAGCAGCCAAGATCTTGGAGCGGGAGGAGCAGAGCAGTTCTTC. Encoded protein: CASSQDLGAGGAEQFF. The chain combines TRBV4-3 with TRBJ2-1; 9 bases match TRBD2. CDR3 length: 16 residues. Germline CDR1 and CDR2: LGHNA and YSLEER. With V trimmed by 0 bases and J by 10 bases, 10 bases remained unmatched.